This T cell receptor beta chain was captured in a study of OX40 agonist ivuxolimab in advanced cancers. Produced via immunoSEQ multiplex PCR; TCRdb's table is partial and in-frame only. The data hold around 83,000 clones, with about nine tenths observed a single time. V lost 5 bases to trimming and J lost 7 bases, with 12 bases between them. Germline values: CDR1 SEHNR, CDR2 FQNEAQ (reference sequence). This CDR3 is built from 13 residues. The J gene is TRBJ1-5, the V gene TRBV7-9; the D gene is possibly TRBD1 (5 bases). The source material was CD4+ or CD8+ T cells sorted from blood, sampled in a trial of the OX40 agonist ivuxolimab. This receptor was obtained from an adult with an advanced solid tumor such as melanoma, head and neck, liver or kidney cancer. This CDR3 reads CASSLGARQPQHF. In DNA form, the CDR3 reads TGTGCCAGCAGCCTAGGGGCACGACAGCCCCAGCATTTT.